This T cell receptor beta chain comes out of a study of shared clonotypes between healthy human individuals. Measured with immunoSEQ multiplex PCR; TCRdb has only the in-frame clones, and not every one. The sample gives 2,500,000 or so clones, 85% to 95% of which show up once; 0.11% to 0.15% is in the top ten. This CDR3 contains 13 residues. Trimming removed 4 bases at V and 7 bases at J, with 13 bases between. Germline lookup yields CDR1 PRHDT and CDR2 FYEKMQ (reference sequence). Source material: naive CD4+ T cells sorted from blood. Noted subset: CD45RA+ positively selected. V usage is TRBV13 and J usage is TRBJ2-5, with D tentatively TRBD1 (5 bases). This clonotype was obtained from a man aged 18-30 years in good health. In nucleotides, the CDR3 is TGTGCCAGCAGCTCGCAGGGTGTCGGGACCCAGTACTTC. The encoded protein is CASSSQGVGTQYF.